This T cell receptor beta chain derives from a study of T cell clonotyping in hematopoietic cell transplantation. Background on the study: Recipients' pretransplant samples followed cytoreduction.

Germline V CDR1 and CDR2: SGHAT, FQNNGV. V was clipped by 1 base and J by 11 bases, with 12 bases between them. CDR3 length: 13 residues. Time point defined: recipient sample about 28 days before transplant, after cytoreduction. Data came from immunoSEQ multiplex PCR; TCRdb stores just in-frame clones and leaves some out. The sample lists roughly 18,000 clones, around 86% occurring once. The chain links TRBV11-2 to TRBJ1-3, with a tentative D call TRBD1 (5 bases). The receptor comes from a man aged 50 to 60 with acute myeloid leukemia. Some clones in this sample may be carry-over from other donors' samples. The sample here was peripheral blood mononuclear cells, taken before stem cell transplant. CDR3 sequence: CASSLVGGAAIYF. DNA for the CDR3: TGTGCCAGCAGCTTAGTAGGCGGGGCGGCCATATATTTT.